Included here is one TCR beta chain sequence, with context. Sequencing of TCR beta, carried out with a high-throughput approach, was applied to CD8+ and CD4+ T cells from the blood. The multiple sclerosis control group was made up of treatment-naive patients with stable or active relapsing-remitting disease. Bulk CD8+ and CD4+ cells came from magnetic negative isolation; CD8+ TEMRA by FACS. An amount of RNA that ranged from roughly 0.5 to 1 ug was reverse transcribed with random hexamers. TCR beta CDR3 was amplified by immunoSEQ multiplex PCR. This amplification extended across 54 Vbeta and 13 Jbeta segments. TCRdb re-called the immunoSEQ multiplex PCR reads with MiXCR, one entry per CDR3 protein. The table includes roughly 150,000 distinct CDR3 sequences, nearly 97% detected once. The CDR3 is made up of 14 amino acids. Germline assignment: CDR1 SQVTM and CDR2 ANQGSEA. V shed 6 bases, J shed 0 bases, and the junction held 5 bases outside the gene matches.

This sample was taken from a study of CD8 T cells in Susac syndrome. The chain couples TRBV29-1 to TRBJ1-1; TRBD1 agrees at 9 bases. This sequence originates from a human donor with multiple sclerosis. Sequenced input: CD8+ T cells from PBMCs. For the CDR3, the DNA is TGCAGCGTATCTGGGACAGGGATGAACACTGAAGCTTTCTTT. Translating it yields CSVSGTGMNTEAFF. The entire variable domain, with the rest obtained from reference TRBV29-1 and TRBJ1-1, is as follows: SAVISQKPSRDICQRGTSLTIQCQVDSQVTMMFWYRQQPGQSLTLIATANQGSEATYESGFVIDKFPISRPNLTFSTLTVSNMSPEDSSIYLCSVSGTGMNTEAFFGQGTRLTVV.